Sequencing of this TCR beta chain was carried out in a study of blood T cell repertoires in COVID-19. This clone was found a few times. Libraries were prepared by immunoSEQ multiplex PCR; TCRdb keeps only in-frame clonotypes and omits some of them. The table has approximately 450,000 clones, 85% to 90% seen once. From germline, CDR1 is SGHRS and CDR2 YFSETQ. Trimming took 0 bases from V and 4 from J; bases not matched to a gene: 5. The length of the CDR3 is 16 residues. The chain employs TRBV5-1 and TRBJ2-1, with 9 positions matching TRBD2. The sample comprised PBMCs or T cells enriched from blood (not recorded which). This clonotype originated in a man younger than 40 who had recovered from COVID-19. In nucleotides, the CDR3 is TGCGCCAGCAGCTTGGACGTGACTAGCGGTTACAATGAGCAGTTCTTC. It translates to CASSLDVTSGYNEQFF.